The next 17 T cell receptor beta chains were all read from a single sample in a study of vaccination effects on CD4 cells after COVID-19. Some clones are missing from TCRdb's copy, which holds only in-frame ones; the method was immunoSEQ multiplex PCR. This sample yields fewer than 65,000 clones, of which 75% to 85% are seen a single time; about 2.4% belongs to the top ten. Their target antigens are unknown. Pools of viral peptides were used by the ViraFEST assay to expand antigen-specific CD4+ T cells ahead of sequencing. Between days 10 and 11 of culture, CD4+ T cells were separated out. The specimen comprised CD4+ T cells from PBMCs cultured with HCoV-229E spike peptides, sampled before COVID-19 vaccination. The receptor source for this set is a human donor who received a COVID-19 vaccine.

The chain carries TRBV7-2 and TRBJ2-5; weak D call: TRBD1 (6 bases). The germline gives CDR1 SGHTA, CDR2 FQGNSA. The length of the CDR3 is 15 residues. V was trimmed by 8 bases and J by 1 base, leaving 17 bases between them. Here the CDR3 DNA reads TGTGCCAGCGCTTACGTTCGACAGGCCCAAGAGACCCAGTACTTC. Its translation is CASAYVRQAQETQYF.

The genes are TRBV5-4 and TRBJ2-3, with D perhaps matching TRBD1 (5 bases). CDR3 length: 14 amino acids. Trimming pared 0 bases from V and 5 bases from J, leaving 10 bases between. From germline, CDR1 is SGHNT and CDR2 YYREEE (reference sequence). The CDR3 DNA sequence: TGTGCCAGCAGCTTGGTAGGGGCCGGAGATACGCAGTATTTT. This sequence encodes CASSLVGAGDTQYF.

The rearrangement uses TRBV12-3 or TRBV12-4 and TRBJ1-1; 8 positions agree with TRBD1. V was clipped by 7 bases and J by 4 bases; unmatched bases: 5. This CDR3 contains 13 residues. CDR3 bases: TGTGCCAGCACCCGGACAGGGACCACTGAAGCTTTCTTT. It yields the protein CASTRTGTTEAFF.

This rearrangement joins TRBV6-1 to TRBJ2-3; 7 nucleotides line up with TRBD1. The CDR3 has 16 residues. Germline CDR1 MNHNS, CDR2 SASEGT. V shed 4 bases, J shed 0 bases, and the junction held 7 bases outside the gene matches. The CDR3 loop is CASSAPGQPSTDTQYF. Written as DNA, the CDR3 is TGTGCCAGCAGTGCCCCGGGACAGCCCAGCACAGATACGCAGTATTTT.

This chain's CDR3 is CASSDSGDQETQYF. CDR3 DNA sequence: TGTGCCAGCAGTGATAGCGGAGACCAAGAGACCCAGTACTTC. This sequence joins TRBV28 and TRBJ2-5; D perhaps matches TRBD2 (6 bases). Trimming left V 5 bases short and J 0 bases short, with 10 bases between. The length of the CDR3 is 14 residues. Per the germline V gene, CDR1 is MDHEN and CDR2 is SYDVKM.

This clone was found once. The genes are TRBV28 and TRBJ2-7, with D perhaps matching TRBD2 (6 bases). CDR3 length equals 12 residues. V was pared by 5 bases and J by 7 bases, with 12 bases between. Per the germline V gene, CDR1 is MDHEN and CDR2 is SYDVKM. CDR3 loop: CASSPQGLEQYV. The CDR3 DNA is TGTGCCAGCAGTCCCCAGGGACTTGAGCAGTACGTC.

A few counts support this clone. The chain links TRBV28 to TRBJ1-2; no clear D gene. CDR3 length equals 14 residues. Germline CDR1 MDHEN, CDR2 SYDVKM. Trimming removed 4 bases from V and 4 bases from J, with 13 bases in between. CDR3: CASSSGPDSYGYTF. The CDR3 DNA reads as TGTGCCAGCAGTTCAGGCCCCGATAGCTATGGCTACACCTTC.

V usage is TRBV2 and J usage is TRBJ1-4; no firm D call. The CDR3 contains 15 residues. Trimming stripped 2 bases from V and 0 bases from J, with 7 bases between. Germline CDR1 SNHLY, CDR2 FYNNEI. CDR3: CASSEQSPTNEKLFF. In DNA form, the CDR3 reads TGTGCCAGCAGTGAACAGTCCCCAACTAATGAAAAACTGTTTTTT.

The chain recombines TRBV5-1 with TRBJ1-6, with 9 bases aligning to TRBD1. V dropped 0 bases and J dropped 5; count of bases not matched to a gene: 0. The germline CDR1 and CDR2 sequences are SGHRS and YFSETQ. The CDR3 runs 15 residues. The chain's CDR3 is CASSLGQGDNSPLHF. CDR3 DNA sequence: TGCGCCAGCAGCTTGGGACAGGGGGATAATTCACCCCTCCACTTT.

The CDR3, as DNA: TGTGCCAGCAGCGTCTCGGGTCGGCTGGGAGGCACGGAGCAGTTCTTC. It translates to CASSVSGRLGGTEQFF. The chain joins TRBV9 to TRBJ2-1, with a tentative D call TRBD2 (6 bases). The CDR3 is 16 amino acids. The V end lost 2 bases, the J end lost 10 bases, and 22 bases lay between the germline ends. Germline V gene data show CDR1 as SGDLS and CDR2 as YYNGEE. Complete variable domain (other parts from reference TRBV9 and TRBJ2-1): DSGVTQTPKHLITATGQRVTLRCSPRSGDLSVYWYQQSLDQGLQFLIQYYNGEERAKGNILERFSAQQFPDLHSELNLSSLELGDSALYFCASSVSGRLGGTEQFFGPGTRLTVL.

The chain is built from TRBV7-3 and TRBJ2-1; TRBD1 matches 9 bases. V gave up 0 bases and J gave up 2 bases; unmatched junction bases: 5. The CDR3 is 17 residues long. Germline V CDR1 and CDR2: SGHTA, FQGTGA. CDR3: CASSLTIQGATYNEQFF. The CDR3 DNA follows: TGTGCCAGCAGCTTAACGATACAGGGGGCCACCTACAATGAGCAGTTCTTC.

CDR3 amino acids: CASSEAVASTDTQYF. The DNA for the CDR3 is TGTGCCAGCAGTGAAGCAGTAGCTAGCACAGATACGCAGTATTTT. The gene calls are TRBV6-1 and TRBJ2-3; unclear D gene. Trimming cost V 0 bases and J 0 bases, with 7 bases left between them. Germline CDR1 and CDR2: MNHNS and SASEGT. The CDR3 runs 15 residues.

V is TRBV2 and J is TRBJ2-5; TRBD2 agrees at 9 bases. Germline assignment: CDR1 SNHLY and CDR2 FYNNEI. The CDR3 sequence is 16 residues long. Trimming at V came to 3 bases and at J to 1 base, leaving 6 bases not matched to a gene. The CDR3 here is CASSEDGRGGQETQYF. For the CDR3, the DNA is TGTGCCAGCAGTGAGGACGGGCGGGGGGGCCAAGAGACCCAGTACTTC.

This chain joins TRBV6-6 and TRBJ1-2, with TRBD1 as a possible D gene (6 bases). The CDR3 consists of 14 residues. Germline V gives CDR1 MNHNY, CDR2 SVGAGI (reference sequence). Deletions cut 1 base from V and 2 bases from J, with 8 bases between. The CDR3 DNA is TGTGCCAGCAGTTACTTGACAGGAAACTATGGCTACACCTTC. Residues: CASSYLTGNYGYTF.

This chain uses TRBV5-1 with TRBJ2-2, with 8 positions matching TRBD2. V was clipped by 1 base and J by 5 bases; unmatched bases: 7. This CDR3 is 16 amino acids long. Germline CDR1 reads SGHRS; CDR2 reads YFSETQ. The CDR3 reads CASSLPPAGETGELFF. CDR3 nucleotides: TGCGCCAGCAGCTTGCCGCCAGCGGGGGAGACCGGGGAGCTGTTTTTT.

J is TRBJ2-7 and V is TRBV9; possibly TRBD1 for D (6 bases). Germline-derived CDR1 and CDR2 are SGDLS and YYNGEE. V shed 0 bases and J shed 0 bases, with 13 bases lying between them. The CDR3 is 16 residues long. The CDR3 loop is CASSVETGESSYEQYV. The CDR3 DNA follows: TGTGCCAGCAGCGTAGAGACAGGTGAGAGCTCCTACGAGCAGTACGTC.

J is TRBJ2-3 and V is TRBV3-1 (or the pseudogene TRBV3-2); D might be TRBD1 or TRBD2, each matching 6 bases. The CDR3 runs to 18 residues. CDR1 LGHDT and CDR2 YNNKEL come from the germline V gene (reference sequence). V shed 0 bases and J shed 2 bases, with 18 bases lying between them. CDR3 protein: CASSQDELRGRPTDTQYF. DNA of the CDR3: TGTGCCAGCAGCCAAGACGAACTCCGGGGGCGGCCCACAGATACGCAGTATTTT.